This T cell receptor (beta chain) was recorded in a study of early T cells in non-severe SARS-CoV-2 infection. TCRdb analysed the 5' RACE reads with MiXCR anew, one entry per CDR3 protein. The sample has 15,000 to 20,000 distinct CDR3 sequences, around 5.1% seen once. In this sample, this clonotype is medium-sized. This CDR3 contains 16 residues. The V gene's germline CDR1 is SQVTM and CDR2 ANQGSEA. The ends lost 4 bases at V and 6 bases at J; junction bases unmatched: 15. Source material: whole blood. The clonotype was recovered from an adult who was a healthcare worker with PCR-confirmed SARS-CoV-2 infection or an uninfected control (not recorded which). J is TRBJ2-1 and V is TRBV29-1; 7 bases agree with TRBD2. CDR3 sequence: CSVAPPGGRRINEQFF. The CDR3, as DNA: TGCAGCGTTGCCCCCCCGGGCGGGAGACGTATCAATGAGCAGTTCTTC.